Shown below are 2 T cell receptor beta chains from a single sample sequenced in a study of cytomegalovirus exposure and HLA in healthy donors. Sequencing used immunoSEQ multiplex PCR; TCRdb keeps in-frame clones, though not all of them. This sample has a few hundred thousand clones, with roughly 86% found just once. The sequenced material came from PBMCs. The source of these receptors is a man aged 30 to 45 in good health and CMV-seronegative.

V gene TRBV27 combines with J gene TRBJ1-2; D is undetermined. Trimming took 6 bases from V and 4 from J, leaving 15 bases between them. CDR1 and CDR2 from the germline V gene are MNHEY and SMNVEV (reference sequence). The CDR3 loop spans 14 amino acids. The CDR3 nucleotides are TGTGCCAGCAGCCCGGAGATTAGCCCCTATGGCTACACCTTC. Translating gives CASSPEISPYGYTF.

The CDR3 protein is CASSLLAGRETQYF. The CDR3 coding sequence is TGTGCCAGCAGCTTGTTGGCGGGGAGAGAGACCCAGTACTTC. The chain combines TRBV5-5 with TRBJ2-5; the D gene is possibly TRBD2 (6 bases). This CDR3 has 14 amino acids. V shed 1 base and J shed 4 bases, with 11 bases lying between them. CDR1 and CDR2 (germline): SGHKS, YYEKEE (reference sequence).